The source of this TCR beta chain is a study of identical twins. Overall study results and limits: Insertions ran lower in abundant cord blood beta clonotypes, though not in memory repertoires. Out-of-frame alpha sequences shared by twins were enriched for low generation probability. The degree of excess twin sharing was weaker in beta out-of-frame sequences.

Remarks on this clonotype: Its specificity is unknown.

Per the germline V gene, CDR1 is LGHDT and CDR2 is YNNKEL (reference sequence). V lost 5 bases, J lost 9 bases, and 7 bases stayed unmatched. The CDR3 spans 15 residues. Template switching added a universal primer site, and cDNA bore unique molecular identifiers. MiXCR, run by TCRdb on the 5' RACE reads, gives a single entry per CDR3 protein. The table includes around 280,000 distinct CDR3 sequences, under 9.5% detected once. These data also featured in a second study, about yellow fever vaccine responses in identical twins.

The V call is TRBV3-1, the J call TRBJ2-1, with 13 nucleotides matching TRBD2. This TCR came from a young woman in good health. Input material: memory (CD45RO+) T cells sorted from blood. The CDR3 region is CASSFGLAGVGEQFF. CDR3 nucleotides: TGTGCCAGCAGCTTCGGACTAGCGGGAGTGGGTGAGCAGTTCTTC.